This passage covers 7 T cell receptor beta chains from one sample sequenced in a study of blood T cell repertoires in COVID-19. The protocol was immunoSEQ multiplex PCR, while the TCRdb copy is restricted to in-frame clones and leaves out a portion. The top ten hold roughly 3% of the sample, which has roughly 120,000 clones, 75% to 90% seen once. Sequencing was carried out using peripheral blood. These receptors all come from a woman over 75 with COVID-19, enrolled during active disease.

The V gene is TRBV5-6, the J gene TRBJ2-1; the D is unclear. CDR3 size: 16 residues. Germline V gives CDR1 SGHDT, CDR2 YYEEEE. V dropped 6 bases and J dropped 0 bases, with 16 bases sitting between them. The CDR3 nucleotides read TGTGCCAGCAATCGGGTAGTGGATAGCTCCTACAATGAGCAGTTCTTC. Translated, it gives CASNRVVDSSYNEQFF.

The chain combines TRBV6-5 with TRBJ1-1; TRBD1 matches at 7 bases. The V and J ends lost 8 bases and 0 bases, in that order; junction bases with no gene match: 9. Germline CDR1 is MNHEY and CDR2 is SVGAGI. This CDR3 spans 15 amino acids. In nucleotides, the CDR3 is TGTGCCAGCCGCCAGGGGGGTCCCTTGAACACTGAAGCTTTCTTT. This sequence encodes CASRQGGPLNTEAFF.

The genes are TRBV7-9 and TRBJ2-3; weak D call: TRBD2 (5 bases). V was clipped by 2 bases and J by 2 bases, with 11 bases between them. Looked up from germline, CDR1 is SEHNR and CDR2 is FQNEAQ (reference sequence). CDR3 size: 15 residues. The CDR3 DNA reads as TGTGCCAGCAGCTTAACGGGATCGCACACAGATACGCAGTATTTT. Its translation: CASSLTGSHTDTQYF.

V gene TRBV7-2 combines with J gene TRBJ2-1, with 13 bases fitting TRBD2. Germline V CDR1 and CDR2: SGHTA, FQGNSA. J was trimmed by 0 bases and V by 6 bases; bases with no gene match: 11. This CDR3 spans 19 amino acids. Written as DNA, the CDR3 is TGTGCCAGCAGGTCCGGGACTAGCGGGGCCCAGAGCTCCTACAATGAGCAGTTCTTC. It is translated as CASRSGTSGAQSSYNEQFF.

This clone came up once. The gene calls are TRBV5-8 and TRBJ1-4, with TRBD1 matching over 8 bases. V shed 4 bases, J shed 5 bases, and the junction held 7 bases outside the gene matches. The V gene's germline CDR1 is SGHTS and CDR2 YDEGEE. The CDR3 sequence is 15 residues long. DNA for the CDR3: TGTGCCAGCAGCACCGGGACAGGAAACAATGAAAAACTGTTTTTT. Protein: CASSTGTGNNEKLFF. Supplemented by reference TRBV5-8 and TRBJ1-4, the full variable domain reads EAGVTQSPTHLIKTRGQQATLRCSPISGHTSVYWYQQALGLGLQFLLWYDEGEERNRGNFPPRFSGRQFPNYSSELNVNALELEDSALYLCASSTGTGNNEKLFFGSGTQLSVL.

This chain's CDR3 is CASSFKPGTQYF. As DNA, the CDR3 is TGTGCCAGCAGTTTCAAACCCGGTACGCAGTATTTT. This chain joins TRBV12-3 or TRBV12-4 and TRBJ2-3; no clear D gene. Trimming cost V 3 bases and J 8 bases, with 9 bases left between them. This CDR3 comprises 12 residues.

The CDR3 region has the DNA TGCGCCAGCAGCTTGAGTAGCGGGAGCACAGATACGCAGTATTTT. This codes for CASSLSSGSTDTQYF. The rearrangement uses TRBV5-1 and TRBJ2-3, with 7 bases identical to TRBD2. J lost 0 bases, V lost 1 base, and 2 bases had no gene match. CDR3 length equals 15 residues. Per germline, CDR1 SGHRS and CDR2 YFSETQ.